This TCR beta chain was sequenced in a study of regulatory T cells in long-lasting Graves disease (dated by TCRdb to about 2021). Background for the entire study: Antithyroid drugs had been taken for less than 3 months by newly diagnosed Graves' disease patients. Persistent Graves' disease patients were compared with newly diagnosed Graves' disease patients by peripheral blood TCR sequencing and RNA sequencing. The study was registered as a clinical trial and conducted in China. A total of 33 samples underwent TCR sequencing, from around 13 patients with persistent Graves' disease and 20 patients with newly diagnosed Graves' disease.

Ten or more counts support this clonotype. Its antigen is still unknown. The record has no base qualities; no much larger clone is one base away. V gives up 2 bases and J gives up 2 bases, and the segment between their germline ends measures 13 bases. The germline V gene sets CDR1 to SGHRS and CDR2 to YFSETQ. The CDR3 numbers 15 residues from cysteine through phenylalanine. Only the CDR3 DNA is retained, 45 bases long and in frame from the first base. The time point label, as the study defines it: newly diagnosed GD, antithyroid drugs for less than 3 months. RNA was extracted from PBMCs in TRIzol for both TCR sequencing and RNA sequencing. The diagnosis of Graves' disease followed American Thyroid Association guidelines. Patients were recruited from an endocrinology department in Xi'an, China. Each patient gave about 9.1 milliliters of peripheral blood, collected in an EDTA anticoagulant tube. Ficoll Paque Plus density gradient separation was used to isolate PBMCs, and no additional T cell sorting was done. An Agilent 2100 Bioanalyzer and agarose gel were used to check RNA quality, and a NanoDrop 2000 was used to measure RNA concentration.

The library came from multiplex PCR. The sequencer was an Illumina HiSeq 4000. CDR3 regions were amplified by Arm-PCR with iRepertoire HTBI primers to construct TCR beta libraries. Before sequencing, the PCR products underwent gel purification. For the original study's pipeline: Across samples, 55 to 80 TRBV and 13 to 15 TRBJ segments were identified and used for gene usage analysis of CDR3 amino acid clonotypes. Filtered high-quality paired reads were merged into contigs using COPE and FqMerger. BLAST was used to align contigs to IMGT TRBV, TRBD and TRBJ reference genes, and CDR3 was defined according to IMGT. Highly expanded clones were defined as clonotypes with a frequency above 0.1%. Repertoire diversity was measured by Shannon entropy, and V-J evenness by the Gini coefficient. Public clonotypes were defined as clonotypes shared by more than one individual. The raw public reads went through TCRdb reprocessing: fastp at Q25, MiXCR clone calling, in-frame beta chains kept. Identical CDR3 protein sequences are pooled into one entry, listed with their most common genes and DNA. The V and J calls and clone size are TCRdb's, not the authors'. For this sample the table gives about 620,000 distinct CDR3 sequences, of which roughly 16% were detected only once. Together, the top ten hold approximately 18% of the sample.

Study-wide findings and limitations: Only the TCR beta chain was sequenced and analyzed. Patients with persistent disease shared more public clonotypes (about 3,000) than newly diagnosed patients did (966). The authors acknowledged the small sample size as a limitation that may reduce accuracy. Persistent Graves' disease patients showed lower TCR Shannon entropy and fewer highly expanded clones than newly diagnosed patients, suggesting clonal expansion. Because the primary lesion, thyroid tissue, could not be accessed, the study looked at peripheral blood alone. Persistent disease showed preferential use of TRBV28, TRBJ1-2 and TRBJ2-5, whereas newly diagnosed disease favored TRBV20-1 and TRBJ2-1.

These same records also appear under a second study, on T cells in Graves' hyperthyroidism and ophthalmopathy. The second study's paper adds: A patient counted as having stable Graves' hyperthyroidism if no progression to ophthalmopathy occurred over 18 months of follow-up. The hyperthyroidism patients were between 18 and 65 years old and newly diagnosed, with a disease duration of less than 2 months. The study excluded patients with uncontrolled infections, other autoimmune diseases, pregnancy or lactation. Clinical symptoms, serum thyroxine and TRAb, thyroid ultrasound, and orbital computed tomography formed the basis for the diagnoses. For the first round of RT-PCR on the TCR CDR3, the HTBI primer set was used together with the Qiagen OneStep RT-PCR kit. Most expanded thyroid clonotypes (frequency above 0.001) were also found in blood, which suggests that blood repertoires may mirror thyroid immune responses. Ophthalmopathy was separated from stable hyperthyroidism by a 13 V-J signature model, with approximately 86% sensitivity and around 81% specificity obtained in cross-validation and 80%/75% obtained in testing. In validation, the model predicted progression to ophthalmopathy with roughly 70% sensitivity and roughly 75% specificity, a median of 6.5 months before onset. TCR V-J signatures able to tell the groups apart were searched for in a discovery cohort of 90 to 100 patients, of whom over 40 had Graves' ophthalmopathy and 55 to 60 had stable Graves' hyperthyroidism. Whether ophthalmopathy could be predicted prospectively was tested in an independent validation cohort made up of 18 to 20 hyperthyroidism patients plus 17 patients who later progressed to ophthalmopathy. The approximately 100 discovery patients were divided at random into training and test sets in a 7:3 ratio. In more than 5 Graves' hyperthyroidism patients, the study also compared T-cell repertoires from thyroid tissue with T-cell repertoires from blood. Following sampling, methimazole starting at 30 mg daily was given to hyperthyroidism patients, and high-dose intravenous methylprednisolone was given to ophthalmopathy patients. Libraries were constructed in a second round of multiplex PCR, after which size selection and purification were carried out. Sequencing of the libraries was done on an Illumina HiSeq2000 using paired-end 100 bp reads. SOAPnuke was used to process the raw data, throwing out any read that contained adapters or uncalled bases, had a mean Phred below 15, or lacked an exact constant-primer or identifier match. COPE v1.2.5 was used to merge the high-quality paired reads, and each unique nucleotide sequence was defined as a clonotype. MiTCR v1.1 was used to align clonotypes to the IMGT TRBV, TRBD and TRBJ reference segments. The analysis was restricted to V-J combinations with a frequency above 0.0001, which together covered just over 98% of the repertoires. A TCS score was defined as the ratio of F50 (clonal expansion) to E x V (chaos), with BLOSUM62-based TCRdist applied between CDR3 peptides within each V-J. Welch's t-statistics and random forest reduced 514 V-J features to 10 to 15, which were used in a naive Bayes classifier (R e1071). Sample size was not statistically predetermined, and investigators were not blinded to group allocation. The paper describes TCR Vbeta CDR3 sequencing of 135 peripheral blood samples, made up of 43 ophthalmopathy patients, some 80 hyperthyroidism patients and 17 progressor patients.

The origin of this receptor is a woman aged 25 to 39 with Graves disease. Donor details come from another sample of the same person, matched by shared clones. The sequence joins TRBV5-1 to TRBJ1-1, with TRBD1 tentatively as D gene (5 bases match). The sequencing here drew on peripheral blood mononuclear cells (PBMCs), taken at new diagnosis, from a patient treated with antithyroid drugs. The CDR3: CASSFTGVTNTEAFF. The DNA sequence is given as TGCGCCAGCAGCTTTACAGGCGTCACAAACACTGAAGCTTTCTTT.